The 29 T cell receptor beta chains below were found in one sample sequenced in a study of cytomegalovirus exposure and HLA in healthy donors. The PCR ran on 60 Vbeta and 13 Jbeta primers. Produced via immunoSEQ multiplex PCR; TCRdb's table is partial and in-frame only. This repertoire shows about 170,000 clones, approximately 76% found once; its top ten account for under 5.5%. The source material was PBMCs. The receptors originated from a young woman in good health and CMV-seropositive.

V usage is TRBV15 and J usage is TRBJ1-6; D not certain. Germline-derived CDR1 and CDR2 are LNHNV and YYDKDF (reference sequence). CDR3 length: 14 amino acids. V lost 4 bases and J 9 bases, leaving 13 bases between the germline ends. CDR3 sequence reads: CATSTSRGFSPLHF. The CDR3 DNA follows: TGTGCCACCAGCACGTCCCGGGGTTTTTCACCCCTCCACTTT.

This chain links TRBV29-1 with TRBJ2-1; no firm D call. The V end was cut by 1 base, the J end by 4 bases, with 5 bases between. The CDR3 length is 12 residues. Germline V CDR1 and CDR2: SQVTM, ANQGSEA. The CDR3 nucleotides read TGCAGCGTTGAAGCCAGATACAATGAGCAGTTCTTC. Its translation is CSVEARYNEQFF.

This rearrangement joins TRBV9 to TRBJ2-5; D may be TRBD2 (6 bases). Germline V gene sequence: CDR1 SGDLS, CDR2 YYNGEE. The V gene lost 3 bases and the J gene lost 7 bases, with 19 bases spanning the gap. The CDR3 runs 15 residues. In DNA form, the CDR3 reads TGTGCCAGCAGCGCCGCCGGGACTCGATTCGGGACCCAGTACTTC. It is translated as CASSAAGTRFGTQYF.

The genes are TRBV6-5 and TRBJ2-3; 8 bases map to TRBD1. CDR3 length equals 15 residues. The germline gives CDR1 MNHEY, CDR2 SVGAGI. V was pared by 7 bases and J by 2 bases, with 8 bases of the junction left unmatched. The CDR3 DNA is TGTGCCAGCAAGGGCAACAGGGGGAACACAGATACGCAGTATTTT. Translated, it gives CASKGNRGNTDTQYF.

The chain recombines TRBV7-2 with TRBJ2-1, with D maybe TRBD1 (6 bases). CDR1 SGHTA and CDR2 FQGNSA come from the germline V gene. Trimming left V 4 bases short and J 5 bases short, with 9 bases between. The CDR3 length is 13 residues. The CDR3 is CASSSWTDNEQFF. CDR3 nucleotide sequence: TGTGCCAGCAGCTCCTGGACAGACAATGAGCAGTTCTTC. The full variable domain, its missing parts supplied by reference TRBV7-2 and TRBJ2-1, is GAGVSQSPSNKVTEKGKDVELRCDPISGHTALYWYRQSLGQGLEFLIYFQGNSAPDKSGLPSDRFSAERTGGSVSTLTIQRTQQEDSAVYLCASSSWTDNEQFFGPGTRLTVL.

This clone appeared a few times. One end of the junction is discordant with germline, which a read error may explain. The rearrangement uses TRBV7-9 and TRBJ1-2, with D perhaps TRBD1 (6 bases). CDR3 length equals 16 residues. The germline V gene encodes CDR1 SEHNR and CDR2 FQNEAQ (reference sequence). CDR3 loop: CSSSRRLDRVNYGYTF. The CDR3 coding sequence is TGTTCCAGCAGCCGACGCTTGGACAGAGTTAACTATGGCTACACCTTC.

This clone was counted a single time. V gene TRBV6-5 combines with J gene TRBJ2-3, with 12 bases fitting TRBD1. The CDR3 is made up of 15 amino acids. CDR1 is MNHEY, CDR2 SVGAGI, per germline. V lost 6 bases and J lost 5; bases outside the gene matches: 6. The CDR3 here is CASRGQGASGDTQYF. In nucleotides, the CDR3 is TGTGCCAGCAGGGGACAGGGGGCGAGTGGAGATACGCAGTATTTT.

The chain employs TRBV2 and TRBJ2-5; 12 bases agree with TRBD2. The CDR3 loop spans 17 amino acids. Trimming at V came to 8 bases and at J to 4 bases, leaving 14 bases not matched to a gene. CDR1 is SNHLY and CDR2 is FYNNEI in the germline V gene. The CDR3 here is CASGWASGGVNPETQYF. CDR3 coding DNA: TGTGCCAGCGGTTGGGCTAGCGGGGGGGTAAACCCAGAGACCCAGTACTTC. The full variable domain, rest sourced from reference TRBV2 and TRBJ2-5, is EPEVTQTPSHQVTQMGQEVILRCVPISNHLYFYWYRQILGQKVEFLVSFYNNEISEKSEIFDDQFSVERPDGSNFTLKIRSTKLEDSAMYFCASGWASGGVNPETQYFGPGTRLLVL.

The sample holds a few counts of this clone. CDR3 loop: CASRGGALFQPQHF. CDR3 DNA: TGTGCCAGTCGAGGCGGGGCCCTGTTTCAGCCCCAGCATTTT. The rearrangement uses TRBV2 and TRBJ1-5, with a weak D call TRBD1 (5 bases). This CDR3 has 14 amino acids. Germline V gene sequence: CDR1 SNHLY, CDR2 FYNNEI. V was clipped by 9 bases and J by 6 bases, with 18 bases between them.

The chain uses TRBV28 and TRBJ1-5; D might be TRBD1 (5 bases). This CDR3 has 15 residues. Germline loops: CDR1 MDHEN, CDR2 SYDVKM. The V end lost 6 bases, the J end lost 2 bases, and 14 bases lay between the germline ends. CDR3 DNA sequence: TGTGCCAGCAGCCCGCCAGGACATGGCAATCAGCCCCAGCATTTT. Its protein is CASSPPGHGNQPQHF. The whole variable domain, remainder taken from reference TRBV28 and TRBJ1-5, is DVKVTQSSRYLVKRTGEKVFLECVQDMDHENMFWYRQDPGLGLRLIYFSYDVKMKEKGDIPEGYSVSREKKERFSLILESASTNQTSMYLCASSPPGHGNQPQHFGDGTRLSIL.

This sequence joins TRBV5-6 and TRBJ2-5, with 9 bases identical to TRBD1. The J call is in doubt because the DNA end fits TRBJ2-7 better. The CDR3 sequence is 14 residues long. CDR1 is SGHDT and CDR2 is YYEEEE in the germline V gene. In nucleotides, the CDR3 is TGTGCCAGCAGCTTTGGGACAGGGACCTACGAGCAGTACTTC. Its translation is CASSFGTGTYEQYF.

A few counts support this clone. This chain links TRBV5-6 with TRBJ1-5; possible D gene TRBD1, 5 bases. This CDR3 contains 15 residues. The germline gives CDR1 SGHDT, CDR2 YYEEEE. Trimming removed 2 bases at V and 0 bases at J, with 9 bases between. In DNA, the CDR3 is TGTGCCAGCAGCTTCCGGGGGTATAGCAATCAGCCCCAGCATTTT. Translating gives CASSFRGYSNQPQHF. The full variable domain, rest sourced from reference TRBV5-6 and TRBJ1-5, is DAGVTQSPTHLIKTRGQQVTLRCSPKSGHDTVSWYQQALGQGPQFIFQYYEEEERQRGNFPDRFSGHQFPNYSSELNVNALLLGDSALYLCASSFRGYSNQPQHFGDGTRLSIL.

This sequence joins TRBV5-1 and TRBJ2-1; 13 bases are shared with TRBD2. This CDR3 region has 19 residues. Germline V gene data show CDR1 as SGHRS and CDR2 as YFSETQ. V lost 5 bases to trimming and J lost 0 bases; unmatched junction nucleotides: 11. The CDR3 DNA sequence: TGCGCCAGCAGTTCCGGACTAGCGGGGGCCAGTTTCTCCTACAATGAGCAGTTCTTC. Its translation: CASSSGLAGASFSYNEQFF.

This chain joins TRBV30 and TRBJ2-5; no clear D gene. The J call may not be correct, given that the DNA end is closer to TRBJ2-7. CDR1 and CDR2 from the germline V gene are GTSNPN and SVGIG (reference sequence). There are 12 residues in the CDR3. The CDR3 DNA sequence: TGTGCCTGGAGTATAACTTCCTACGAGCAGTACTTC. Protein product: CAWSITSYEQYF.

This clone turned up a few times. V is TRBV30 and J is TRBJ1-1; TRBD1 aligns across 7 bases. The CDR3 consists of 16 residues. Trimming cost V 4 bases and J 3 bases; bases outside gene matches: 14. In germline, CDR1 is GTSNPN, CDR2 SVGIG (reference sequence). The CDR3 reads CAWISWLTGSYTEAFF. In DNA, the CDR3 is TGTGCCTGGATCTCATGGTTGACAGGGTCGTACACTGAAGCTTTCTTT.

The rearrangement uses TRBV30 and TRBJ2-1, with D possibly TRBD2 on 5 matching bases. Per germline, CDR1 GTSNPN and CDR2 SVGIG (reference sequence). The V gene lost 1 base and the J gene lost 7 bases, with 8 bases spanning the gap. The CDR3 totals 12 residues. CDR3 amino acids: CAWSGLRNEQFF. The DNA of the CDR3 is TGTGCCTGGAGTGGACTACGGAATGAGCAGTTCTTC.

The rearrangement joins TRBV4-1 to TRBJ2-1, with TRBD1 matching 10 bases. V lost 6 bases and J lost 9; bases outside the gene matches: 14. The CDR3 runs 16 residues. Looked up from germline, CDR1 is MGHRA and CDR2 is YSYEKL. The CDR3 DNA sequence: TGCGCCAGCAGTGACCGATCCGGGACAGGGGTGACTGAGCAGTTCTTC. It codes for CASSDRSGTGVTEQFF.

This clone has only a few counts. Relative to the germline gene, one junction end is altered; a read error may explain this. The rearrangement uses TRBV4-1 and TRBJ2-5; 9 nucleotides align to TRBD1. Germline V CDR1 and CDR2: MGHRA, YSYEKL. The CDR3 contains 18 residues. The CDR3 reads CASSQAGTGILGQDTQYF. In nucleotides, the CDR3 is TGCGCCAGCAGCCAGGCCGGGACAGGGATTTTAGGTCAAGATACCCAGTACTTC.

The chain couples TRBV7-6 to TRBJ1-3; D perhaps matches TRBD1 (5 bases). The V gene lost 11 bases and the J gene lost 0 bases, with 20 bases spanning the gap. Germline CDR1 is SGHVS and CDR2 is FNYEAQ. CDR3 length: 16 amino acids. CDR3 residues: CAPSLGAFISGNTIYF. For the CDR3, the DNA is TGTGCCCCCAGCTTAGGGGCATTTATCTCTGGAAACACCATATATTTT.

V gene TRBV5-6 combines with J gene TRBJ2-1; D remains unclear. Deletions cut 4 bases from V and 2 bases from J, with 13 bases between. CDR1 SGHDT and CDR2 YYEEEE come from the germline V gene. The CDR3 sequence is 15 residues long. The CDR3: CASSPPISPYNEQFF. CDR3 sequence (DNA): TGTGCCAGCAGCCCACCTATATCCCCCTACAATGAGCAGTTCTTC.

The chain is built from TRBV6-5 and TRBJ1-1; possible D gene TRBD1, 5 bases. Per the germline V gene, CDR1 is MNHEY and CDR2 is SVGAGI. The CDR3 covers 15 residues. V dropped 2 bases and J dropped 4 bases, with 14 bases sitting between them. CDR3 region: CASSYGVREGTEAFF. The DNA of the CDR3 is TGTGCCAGCAGTTACGGGGTCAGGGAGGGCACTGAAGCTTTCTTT.

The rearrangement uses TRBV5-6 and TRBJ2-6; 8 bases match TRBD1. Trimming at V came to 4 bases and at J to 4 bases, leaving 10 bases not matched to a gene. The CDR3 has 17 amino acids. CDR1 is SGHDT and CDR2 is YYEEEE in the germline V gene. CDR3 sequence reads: CASSPIDRGTGANVLTF. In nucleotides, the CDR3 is TGTGCCAGCAGCCCGATCGACAGGGGTACAGGGGCCAACGTCCTGACTTTC.

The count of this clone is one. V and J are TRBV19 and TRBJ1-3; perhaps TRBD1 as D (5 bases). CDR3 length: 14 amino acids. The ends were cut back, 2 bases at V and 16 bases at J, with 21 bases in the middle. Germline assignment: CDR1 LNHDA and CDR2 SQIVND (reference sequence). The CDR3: CASSIKIGGRLLYF. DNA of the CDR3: TGTGCCAGTAGTATAAAGATCGGGGGAAGGTTGTTGTATTTT.

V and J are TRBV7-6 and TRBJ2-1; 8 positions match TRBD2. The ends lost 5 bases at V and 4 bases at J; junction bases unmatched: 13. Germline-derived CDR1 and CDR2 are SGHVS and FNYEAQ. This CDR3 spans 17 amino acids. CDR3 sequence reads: CASSLTSGGNAYNEQFF. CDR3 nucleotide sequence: TGTGCCAGCAGCCTAACTAGCGGAGGCAACGCGTACAATGAGCAGTTCTTC.

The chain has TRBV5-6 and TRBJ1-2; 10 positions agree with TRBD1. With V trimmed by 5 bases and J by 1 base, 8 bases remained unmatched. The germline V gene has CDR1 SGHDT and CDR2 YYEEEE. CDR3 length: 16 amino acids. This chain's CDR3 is CASRKPGQGFNYGYTF. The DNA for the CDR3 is TGTGCCAGCAGAAAACCGGGACAGGGGTTTAACTATGGCTACACCTTC.

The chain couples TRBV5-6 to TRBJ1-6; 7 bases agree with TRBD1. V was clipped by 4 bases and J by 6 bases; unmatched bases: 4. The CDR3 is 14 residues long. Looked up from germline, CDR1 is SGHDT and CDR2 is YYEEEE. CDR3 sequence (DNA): TGTGCCAGCAGCACCGGGACAGCTAATTCACCCCTCCACTTT. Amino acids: CASSTGTANSPLHF.

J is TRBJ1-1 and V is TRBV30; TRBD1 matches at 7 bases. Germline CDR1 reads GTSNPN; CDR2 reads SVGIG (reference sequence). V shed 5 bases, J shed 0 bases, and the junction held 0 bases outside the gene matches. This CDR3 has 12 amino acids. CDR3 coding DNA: TGTGCCTGGCAGGGGGTGAACACTGAAGCTTTCTTT. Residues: CAWQGVNTEAFF.

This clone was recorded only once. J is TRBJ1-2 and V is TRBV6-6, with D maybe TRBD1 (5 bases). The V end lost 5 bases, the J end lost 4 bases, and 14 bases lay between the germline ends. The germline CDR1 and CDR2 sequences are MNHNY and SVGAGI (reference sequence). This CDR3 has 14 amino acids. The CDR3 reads CASSLPRGGYGYTF. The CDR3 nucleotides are TGTGCCAGCAGTCTGCCTAGGGGTGGCTATGGCTACACCTTC.

CDR3 bases: TGTGCCAGTAGTATAATTGGGGGAGGGTTAGGTCAGCCCCAGCATTTT. It specifies CASSIIGGGLGQPQHF. V usage is TRBV19 and J usage is TRBJ1-5; D might be TRBD1 (5 bases). The CDR3 is 16 amino acids. Trimming stripped 2 bases from V and 6 bases from J, with 17 bases between. Per the germline V gene, CDR1 is LNHDA and CDR2 is SQIVND (reference sequence).